A selection of T cell receptor beta chains follows, all from one sample in a study of shared clonotypes between healthy human individuals. Profiling relied on immunoSEQ multiplex PCR, and the TCRdb table lists in-frame clones only, not all of them. The sample carries around 1.9 million clones, 90% to 95% recorded once. Sequencing was carried out using naive CD8+ T cells from PBMCs. These TCRs come from a man between 18 and 35 years old in good health. Some clones in this sample may be carry-over from other donors' samples. CDR3s include the opening cysteine and the closing phenylalanine or tryptophan. D genes are given only for firm matches. Clone size is stated in some rows and not others, as once, few, many or a class when expanded.

clone size: .; V gene: TRBV27; D gene: TRBD1; J gene: TRBJ1-2; CDR3 protein: CASSLRGTGNYGYTF; CDR3 DNA: TGTGCCAGCAGTTTACGGGGGACAGGGAACTATGGCTACACCTTC
clone size: .; V gene: TRBV6-6; D gene: TRBD1; J gene: TRBJ1-2; CDR3 protein: CASSYTGGRDGYTF; CDR3 DNA: TGTGCCAGCAGTTACACAGGGGGCCGGGATGGCTACACCTTC
clone size: .; V gene: TRBV4-1; D gene: TRBD2; J gene: TRBJ2-7; CDR3 protein: CASSSLAGVAYEQYF; CDR3 DNA: TGCGCCAGCAGCTCACTCGCGGGAGTCGCTTACGAGCAGTACTTC
clone size: .; V gene: TRBV27; D gene: .; J gene: TRBJ2-1; CDR3 protein: CASSLADPSYNEQFF; CDR3 DNA: TGTGCCAGCAGTTTAGCGGACCCCTCCTACAATGAGCAGTTCTTC
clone size: .; V gene: TRBV7-8; D gene: TRBD2; J gene: TRBJ2-3; CDR3 protein: CASSLPSGKVAGGGTDTQYF; CDR3 DNA: TGTGCCAGCAGCTTACCCTCCGGGAAGGTAGCGGGGGGTGGCACAGATACGCAGTATTTT
clone size: .; V gene: TRBV29-1; D gene: .; J gene: TRBJ2-3; CDR3 protein: CSVDGDRSDTQYF; CDR3 DNA: TGCAGCGTTGATGGGGACCGGTCAGATACGCAGTATTTT
clone size: once; V gene: TRBV6-1; D gene: .; J gene: TRBJ1-3; CDR3 protein: CASREGPGARGNTIYF; CDR3 DNA: TGTGCCAGCAGAGAAGGTCCGGGGGCGCGAGGAAACACCATATATTTT
clone size: .; V gene: TRBV7-9; D gene: .; J gene: TRBJ1-1; CDR3 protein: CASSLALVWGAFF; CDR3 DNA: TGTGCCAGCAGCTTAGCGCTGGTTTGGGGAGCTTTCTTT
clone size: .; V gene: TRBV4-1; D gene: .; J gene: TRBJ1-3; CDR3 protein: CASSPTGTATSGNTIYF; CDR3 DNA: TGCGCCAGCAGCCCGACCGGGACCGCTACCTCTGGAAACACCATATATTTT
clone size: .; V gene: TRBV9; D gene: .; J gene: TRBJ1-2; CDR3 protein: CASSVATGVMFAGFSNYGYTF; CDR3 DNA: TGTGCCAGCAGCGTAGCTACTGGAGTGATGTTTGCGGGGTTCTCGAACTATGGCTACACCTTC
clone size: .; V gene: TRBV7-3; D gene: TRBD2; J gene: TRBJ2-7; CDR3 protein: CASSLIGGSYEQYF; CDR3 DNA: TGTGCCAGCAGCTTAATCGGCGGGAGCTACGAGCAGTACTTC
clone size: .; V gene: TRBV9; D gene: .; J gene: TRBJ2-1; CDR3 protein: CASSVGTSNEQFF; CDR3 DNA: TGTGCCAGCAGCGTAGGGACTTCAAATGAGCAGTTCTTC
clone size: .; V gene: TRBV28; D gene: TRBD1; J gene: TRBJ2-7; CDR3 protein: CASSSGTGSYEQYF; CDR3 DNA: TGTGCCAGCAGCTCCGGGACAGGGTCCTACGAGCAGTACTTC
clone size: .; V gene: TRBV13; D gene: .; J gene: TRBJ1-1; CDR3 protein: CASLWGATNTEAFF; CDR3 DNA: TGTGCCAGCCTCTGGGGGGCGACGAACACTGAAGCTTTCTTT
clone size: .; V gene: TRBV28; D gene: .; J gene: TRBJ1-5; CDR3 protein: CASQWLGDQPQHF; CDR3 DNA: TGTGCCAGCCAGTGGCTAGGTGATCAGCCCCAGCATTTT
clone size: once; V gene: TRBV7-2; D gene: TRBD2; J gene: TRBJ2-7; CDR3 protein: CASSRTTGTSYEQYF; CDR3 DNA: TGTGCCAGCAGTCGAACCACCGGGACTAGCTACGAGCAGTACTTC
clone size: .; V gene: TRBV28; D gene: TRBD2; J gene: TRBJ2-1; CDR3 protein: CASSLLREGKYNEQFF; CDR3 DNA: TGTGCCAGCAGTTTACTGCGGGAGGGCAAATACAATGAGCAGTTCTTC
clone size: .; V gene: TRBV27; D gene: TRBD1; J gene: TRBJ2-7; CDR3 protein: CASRGRDRSYEQYF; CDR3 DNA: TGTGCCAGCAGGGGGCGGGACAGGTCCTACGAGCAGTACTTC
clone size: .; V gene: TRBV5-6; D gene: .; J gene: TRBJ1-1; CDR3 protein: CASSSAPGTEAFF; CDR3 DNA: TGTGCCAGCAGCTCGGCCCCGGGCACTGAAGCTTTCTTT
clone size: .; V gene: TRBV6-1; D gene: TRBD1; J gene: TRBJ2-1; CDR3 protein: CASSGRQGNEQFF; CDR3 DNA: TGTGCCAGCAGTGGAAGACAGGGGAATGAGCAGTTCTTC
clone size: .; V gene: TRBV4-1; D gene: .; J gene: TRBJ2-3; CDR3 protein: CASRGMTRNTDTQYF; CDR3 DNA: TGCGCCAGCAGAGGCATGACACGTAACACAGATACGCAGTATTTT
clone size: .; V gene: TRBV7-9; D gene: .; J gene: TRBJ1-1; CDR3 protein: CASTPSSLGRGGVFPEAFF; CDR3 DNA: TGTGCCAGCACACCCTCGTCTTTGGGTCGGGGGGGAGTTTTTCCTGAAGCTTTCTTT
clone size: .; V gene: TRBV6-1; D gene: TRBD1; J gene: TRBJ2-1; CDR3 protein: CASRVTGGPYNEQFF; CDR3 DNA: TGTGCCAGCAGAGTTACAGGGGGGCCCTACAATGAGCAGTTCTTC
clone size: .; V gene: TRBV2; D gene: .; J gene: TRBJ2-7; CDR3 protein: CASSEPEIGYEQYF; CDR3 DNA: TGTGCCAGCAGTGAACCAGAAATAGGGTACGAGCAGTACTTC
clone size: .; V gene: TRBV19; D gene: .; J gene: TRBJ2-7; CDR3 protein: CASREAWGSYEQYF; CDR3 DNA: TGTGCCAGTAGGGAGGCATGGGGTTCCTACGAGCAGTACTTC
clone size: .; V gene: TRBV7-6; D gene: .; J gene: TRBJ1-2; CDR3 protein: CASSLVAKGGGYTF; CDR3 DNA: TGTGCCAGCAGCTTAGTGGCGAAAGGGGGTGGCTACACCTTC
clone size: .; V gene: TRBV4-2; D gene: .; J gene: TRBJ1-2; CDR3 protein: CASSHDPDSLNYGYTF; CDR3 DNA: TGTGCCAGCAGCCATGACCCGGACAGCCTTAACTATGGCTACACCTTC
clone size: few; V gene: TRBV5-4; D gene: .; J gene: TRBJ1-1; CDR3 protein: CASSLGVGGARTEAFF; CDR3 DNA: TGTGCCAGCAGCTTAGGAGTTGGCGGGGCGCGCACTGAAGCTTTCTTT
clone size: once; V gene: TRBV27; D gene: TRBD1; J gene: TRBJ2-7; CDR3 protein: CASSLGDRYEQYF; CDR3 DNA: TGTGCCAGCAGTTTAGGGGACAGGTATGAGCAGTACTTC
clone size: .; V gene: TRBV4-2; D gene: .; J gene: TRBJ2-1; CDR3 protein: CASSQDTSEGEYNEQFF; CDR3 DNA: TGTGCCAGCAGCCAGGATACTAGCGAGGGGGAGTACAATGAGCAGTTCTTC
clone size: .; V gene: TRBV7-9; D gene: TRBD1; J gene: TRBJ2-3; CDR3 protein: CASSMGQSTFTDTQYF; CDR3 DNA: TGTGCCAGCAGCATGGGACAGAGTACTTTCACAGATACGCAGTATTTT
clone size: .; V gene: TRBV4-1; D gene: TRBD1; J gene: TRBJ2-7; CDR3 protein: CASSQGDSSYEQYF; CDR3 DNA: TGCGCCAGCAGCCAAGGGGACAGCTCCTACGAGCAGTACTTC
clone size: .; V gene: TRBV28; D gene: TRBD1; J gene: TRBJ2-3; CDR3 protein: CASSAHRGDTQYF; CDR3 DNA: TGTGCCAGCAGTGCACACAGGGGAGATACGCAGTATTTT
clone size: .; V gene: TRBV29-1; D gene: .; J gene: TRBJ1-2; CDR3 protein: CSVDITGSYGYTF; CDR3 DNA: TGCAGCGTTGATATAACAGGGAGCTATGGCTACACCTTC
clone size: .; V gene: TRBV7-9; D gene: TRBD2; J gene: TRBJ2-1; CDR3 protein: CATLAGARSYNEQFF; CDR3 DNA: TGTGCCACCTTAGCGGGAGCTCGCTCCTACAATGAGCAGTTCTTC
clone size: .; V gene: TRBV18; D gene: .; J gene: TRBJ2-3; CDR3 protein: CASSQAHRARPRTDTQYF; CDR3 DNA: TGTGCCAGCTCACAAGCACACAGGGCCAGACCTCGCACAGATACGCAGTATTTT
clone size: .; V gene: TRBV5-1; D gene: TRBD1; J gene: TRBJ2-2; CDR3 protein: CASSIRDRGNTGELFF; CDR3 DNA: TGCGCCAGCAGCATCCGGGACAGGGGGAACACCGGGGAGCTGTTTTTT
clone size: .; V gene: TRBV2; D gene: .; J gene: TRBJ1-1; CDR3 protein: CASSVEGKGTEAFF; CDR3 DNA: TGTGCCAGCAGTGTGGAGGGAAAGGGCACTGAAGCTTTCTTT
clone size: .; V gene: TRBV13; D gene: TRBD2; J gene: TRBJ2-7; CDR3 protein: CASSLRLAGVGEQYF; CDR3 DNA: TGTGCCAGCAGCTTAAGATTAGCGGGAGTGGGCGAGCAGTACTTC
clone size: .; V gene: TRBV4-3; D gene: .; J gene: TRBJ2-2; CDR3 protein: CASSPLEGVPGELFF; CDR3 DNA: TGCGCCAGCAGCCCGCTCGAGGGAGTTCCCGGGGAGCTGTTTTTT
clone size: .; V gene: TRBV9; D gene: .; J gene: TRBJ2-2; CDR3 protein: CASSVTRVPNTGELFF; CDR3 DNA: TGTGCCAGCAGCGTAACACGGGTACCGAACACCGGGGAGCTGTTTTTT
clone size: .; V gene: TRBV11-2; D gene: .; J gene: TRBJ1-3; CDR3 protein: CAGSSGNTIYF; CDR3 DNA: TGTGCCGGGAGCTCTGGAAACACCATATATTTT
clone size: .; V gene: TRBV28; D gene: TRBD1; J gene: TRBJ2-1; CDR3 protein: CASNMGIRDRSYNEQFF; CDR3 DNA: TGTGCCAGCAACATGGGGATCCGGGACAGGTCCTACAATGAGCAGTTCTTC
clone size: .; V gene: TRBV7-9; D gene: .; J gene: TRBJ1-1; CDR3 protein: CASSYSWGVTEAFF; CDR3 DNA: TGTGCCAGCAGCTACTCGTGGGGGGTCACTGAAGCTTTCTTT